This TCR beta chain was identified in a study of regulatory T cells in long-lasting Graves disease. Note on this clonotype: At one boundary the junction diverges from the germline segment, which might be a read error.

Construction of TCR beta libraries relied on iRepertoire HTBI primers and on Arm-PCR targeting CDR3 regions. TCRdb ran MiXCR on the multiplex PCR reads and lists one entry per CDR3 protein. This table has some 500,000 distinct CDR3 sequences, about 16% appearing once. Time point of the sample: newly diagnosed GD, antithyroid drugs for less than 3 months. The authors made the TCR library using RNA they extracted from PBMCs. The CDR3 spans 15 residues. Germline CDR1 reads DFQATT; CDR2 reads SNEGSKA (reference sequence). The same data also went into a second study, on T cells in Graves' hyperthyroidism and ophthalmopathy. As reported in that work: First-round RT-PCR of the TCR CDR3 relied on the HTBI primer set.

The input for sequencing was peripheral blood mononuclear cells (PBMCs), taken at new diagnosis, from a patient treated with antithyroid drugs. The TCR sequence derives from a middle-aged woman with Graves disease. The chain has TRBV20-1 and TRBJ1-4; weak D call: TRBD1 (6 bases). The CDR3 region has the DNA TGCAGTGCTAGAGAATGGGGGCCGGCTAATGAAAAACTGCTTTTT. Translated: CSAREWGPANEKLLF.